These 30 T cell receptor beta chains were all obtained from the same sample, sequenced in a study of human T cells and chemical hapten exposure. Time point denoted: patch test 1, 2 weeks after DPC sensitization. Treatment meaning: therapeutic diphenylcyclopropenone sensitization with weekly scalp DPC. TCRdb re-called the RACE reads through MiXCR, storing one row per CDR3 protein. The sample has about 120,000 distinct CDR3 sequences; roughly an eighth are singletons. Sample: whole blood, taken in connection with sensitization to the hapten diphenylcyclopropenone (DPC). The receptors were sampled from a woman aged 45-60 years with alopecia areata. Some clones in this sample may be carry-over from other donors' samples.

This clonotype has only a few counts. J is TRBJ1-1 and V is TRBV6-5; unclear D gene. Germline-derived CDR1 and CDR2 are MNHEY and SVGAGI. The V end was cut by 2 bases, the J end by 7 bases, with 8 bases between. CDR3 length: 12 residues. The CDR3 reads CASSYGGFEAFF. CDR3 sequence (DNA): TGTGCCAGCAGTTACGGTGGCTTTGAAGCTTTCTTT.

The chain uses TRBV6-2 or TRBV6-3 and TRBJ2-1, with D possibly called TRBD1 or TRBD2 (6 bases each). Germline CDR1 MNHEY, CDR2 SVGEGT. This CDR3 contains 12 residues. Deletions cut 11 bases from V and 9 bases from J, with 17 bases between. The DNA of the CDR3 is TGTGCCTCGGGGAGACAGGAGGGTGAGCAGTTCTTC. Protein product: CASGRQEGEQFF.

Ten or more counts support this clonotype. V and J are TRBV11-2 and TRBJ1-1; D ambiguous. CDR3 length equals 13 residues. The germline gives CDR1 SGHAT, CDR2 FQNNGV. The V and J ends lost 5 bases and 6 bases respectively, with 13 bases between them. The DNA of the CDR3 is TGTGCCAGCAGCCCCCCTTACCAGGCTGAAGCTTTCTTT. It codes for CASSPPYQAEAFF.

This clonotype was found many times. V is TRBV28 and J is TRBJ2-3, with TRBD2 matching over 10 bases. J gave up 6 bases and V 8 bases, and 11 bases lay outside the gene matches. The CDR3 sequence is 15 residues long. CDR1 and CDR2 (germline): MDHEN, SYDVKM. CDR3 sequence (DNA): TGTGCCAGCCTTCTAGCTGGTAGCGGGAGGGATACGCAGTATTTT. Amino acids: CASLLAGSGRDTQYF.

This clonotype occurred many times. The chain couples TRBV28 to TRBJ1-4, with D tentatively TRBD1 (6 bases). From germline, CDR1 is MDHEN and CDR2 SYDVKM. The CDR3 loop spans 12 amino acids. V lost 8 bases to trimming and J lost 8 bases, with 12 bases between them. CDR3 sequence reads: CASGYTGEKLFF. The CDR3 bases are TGTGCCAGCGGATATACAGGGGAAAAACTGTTTTTT.

In nucleotides, the CDR3 is TGTGCCAGCAGCCCCGGGGGCCTCGGCTTGTCCTACGAGCAGTACTTC. It specifies CASSPGGLGLSYEQYF. The rearrangement joins TRBV12-3 or TRBV12-4 to TRBJ2-7; D is perhaps TRBD1 or TRBD2 (6 bases each). The V and J ends lost 6 bases and 1 base respectively, with 19 bases between them. The CDR3 sequence is 16 residues long.

The table lists this clonotype with many counts. The chain couples TRBV6-6 to TRBJ1-2; D call uncertain. Germline CDR1 and CDR2: MNHNY and SVGAGI (reference sequence). Between the trimmed V and J ends, which lost 8 bases and 7 bases, there was a span of 11 bases. This CDR3 spans 11 amino acids. The CDR3 reads CASLLGVGYTF. As DNA, the CDR3 is TGTGCCAGCCTTTTGGGTGTTGGCTACACCTTC.

In its sample, this clonotype was seen many times. This rearrangement joins TRBV28 to TRBJ2-7; D may be TRBD1 (5 bases). The V gene's germline CDR1 is MDHEN and CDR2 SYDVKM. V shed 4 bases and J shed 13 bases, with 14 bases lying between them. This CDR3 is built from 11 residues. As DNA, the CDR3 is TGTGCCAGCAGTTCCGGGTTCCGGACATACTTC. This gives the protein CASSSGFRTYF.

There are many counts of this clonotype. V is TRBV6-6 and J is TRBJ1-4; 8 bases fit TRBD1. CDR1 is MNHNY and CDR2 is SVGAGI in the germline V gene (reference sequence). This CDR3 comprises 14 residues. Trimming took 5 bases from V and 6 from J; bases not matched to a gene: 5. CDR3 nucleotide sequence: TGTGCCAGCAGTGACACAGGGGGAGATGAAAAACTGTTTTTT. Its protein product is CASSDTGGDEKLFF.

V and J are TRBV6-6 and TRBJ2-3; TRBD1 agrees at 7 bases. V shed 8 bases and J 2 bases; nucleotides not matched to a gene: 4. The germline V gene has CDR1 MNHNY and CDR2 SVGAGI (reference sequence). The CDR3 contains 13 residues. The CDR3 sequence: CASRDSYTDTQYF. CDR3 coding DNA: TGTGCCAGCCGGGACAGCTACACAGATACGCAGTATTTT.

This clonotype was counted only a few times. The chain recombines TRBV14 with TRBJ2-1, with 11 bases that match TRBD2. The CDR3 has 18 residues. Germline V gene data show CDR1 as SGHDN and CDR2 as FVKESK. V trimming: 1 base; J trimming: 6 bases; junction bases outside the gene matches: 11. The CDR3 region is CASSQAPQLAGASNEQFF. The CDR3 nucleotides read TGTGCCAGCAGCCAAGCCCCCCAACTAGCGGGAGCTTCCAATGAGCAGTTCTTC.

The sample holds many counts of this clonotype. The rearrangement uses TRBV6-1 and TRBJ2-3; D gene unclear. The CDR3 spans 11 residues. The germline V gene has CDR1 MNHNS and CDR2 SASEGT. Trimming shortened V by 7 bases and J by 10 bases, and 12 bases separated the two germline ends. The CDR3 sequence is CASKVGWAQYF. CDR3 DNA sequence: TGTGCCAGCAAAGTAGGATGGGCGCAGTATTTT.

This clonotype was seen at least ten times. The chain carries TRBV4-3 and TRBJ1-3; D uncertain. V lost 0 bases, J lost 0 bases, and 6 bases lay in between. Germline loops: CDR1 LGHNA, CDR2 YSLEER. This CDR3 has 15 residues. CDR3 sequence: CASSQDRLSGNTIYF. CDR3 bases: TGCGCCAGCAGCCAAGATCGGCTCTCTGGAAACACCATATATTTT.

The rearrangement uses TRBV27 and TRBJ2-7, with unresolved D. V dropped 8 bases and J dropped 3 bases, with 8 bases sitting between them. The length of the CDR3 is 11 residues. Germline V gene lookup returns CDR1 MNHEY and CDR2 SMNVEV (reference sequence). CDR3 coding DNA: TGTGCCAGCGGGCAGATCTACGAGCAGTACTTC. Its translation is CASGQIYEQYF.

The V gene is TRBV7-9, the J gene TRBJ2-1; 8 bases are shared with TRBD2. Germline CDR1 reads SEHNR; CDR2 reads FQNEAQ (reference sequence). Trimming took 0 bases from V and 4 from J; bases not matched to a gene: 5. The CDR3 extends over 16 amino acids. CDR3 protein: CASSLAVAGPYNEQFF. The CDR3 coding sequence is TGTGCCAGCAGCTTAGCGGTAGCGGGACCATACAATGAGCAGTTCTTC.

The chain links TRBV9 to TRBJ2-7, with D perhaps TRBD1 or TRBD2 (5 bases each). The germline V gene has CDR1 SGDLS and CDR2 YYNGEE. Trimming shortened V by 0 bases and J by 1 base, and 8 bases separated the two germline ends. The CDR3 loop spans 14 amino acids. In nucleotides, the CDR3 is TGTGCCAGCAGCGTAGGGGACCCATCCTACGAGCAGTACTTC. Protein sequence: CASSVGDPSYEQYF.

Details on this clonotype: One end of the junction does not line up with germline, which may come from a read error. The chain uses TRBV4-1 and TRBJ1-1; possible D gene TRBD1, 6 bases. Germline V lookup: CDR1 MGHRA, CDR2 YSYEKL. This CDR3 is built from 16 residues. This CDR3 reads CASGQEQGQRNTEAFF. The DNA of the CDR3 is TGCGCCAGCGGCCAAGAGCAGGGACAACGGAACACTGAAGCTTTCTTT.

The chain couples TRBV12-3 or TRBV12-4 to TRBJ1-6; 7 bases fit TRBD1. V shed 6 bases, J shed 7 bases, and the junction held 9 bases outside the gene matches. There are 15 residues in the CDR3. DNA for the CDR3: TGTGCCAGCAGAGACAGGGAGGGTACGAATTCACCCCTCCACTTT. It is translated as CASRDREGTNSPLHF.

The V gene is TRBV14, the J gene TRBJ1-2, with unresolved D. Germline CDR1 SGHDN, CDR2 FVKESK. This CDR3 is 13 amino acids long. V lost 1 base, J lost 8 bases, and 11 bases lay in between. This CDR3 is CASSQVPVGGYTF. The CDR3 bases are TGTGCCAGCAGCCAAGTCCCGGTGGGAGGCTACACCTTC. The full variable domain, in which reference TRBV14 and TRBJ1-2 provide the parts outside the CDR3, is EAGVTQFPSHSVIEKGQTVTLRCDPISGHDNLYWYRRVMGKEIKFLLHFVKESKQDESGMPNNRFLAERTGGTYSTLKVQPAELEDSGVYFCASSQVPVGGYTFGSGTRLTVV.

This clonotype came up once. The rearrangement uses TRBV5-1 and TRBJ1-4; 9 bases align to TRBD1. The CDR3 has 14 amino acids. Germline V gene data show CDR1 as SGHRS and CDR2 as YFSETQ. The J segment lost 7 bases and the V segment lost 5 bases, leaving 6 bases of the junction unmatched. CDR3 loop: CASRNGTGPEKLFF. The CDR3 bases are TGCGCCAGCAGAAACGGGACAGGGCCTGAAAAACTGTTTTTT.

This clonotype was counted many times. The chain is built from TRBV12-3 or TRBV12-4 and TRBJ2-1; D is unclear. Between the trimmed V and J ends, which lost 6 bases and 4 bases, there was a span of 4 bases. CDR3 length equals 11 residues. The CDR3 is CASSLYNEQFF. The CDR3 DNA follows: TGTGCCAGCAGCTTATACAATGAGCAGTTCTTC.

To note about this clonotype: Compared with germline, one end of the junction differs, possibly owing to a read error. The chain is built from TRBV10-3 and TRBJ2-1, with TRBD2 matching 10 bases. Germline V gene lookup returns CDR1 ENHRY and CDR2 SYGVKD. This CDR3 contains 13 residues. CDR3 amino acids: CAISDYEREGRVF. CDR3 in DNA: TGTGCCATCAGTGACTACGAGCGGGAGGGCCGGGTCTTC.

This clonotype has at least ten counts. The chain joins TRBV5-1 to TRBJ2-3, with D hard to call. V was clipped by 8 bases and J by 5 bases, with 15 bases between them. CDR3 size: 13 residues. Germline V gene lookup returns CDR1 SGHRS and CDR2 YFSETQ. This chain's CDR3 is CASTEPHGDTQYF. CDR3 nucleotide sequence: TGCGCCAGTACTGAGCCCCACGGAGATACGCAGTATTTT.

The V and J genes are TRBV12-3 or TRBV12-4 and TRBJ2-2; a possible D gene is TRBD2 (5 bases). The CDR3 spans 15 residues. V was cut by 2 bases and J by 3 bases, with 10 bases left in between. CDR3 coding DNA: TGTGCCAGCAGTTTAATTTCGGGATACACCGGGGAGCTGTTTTTT. This encodes CASSLISGYTGELFF.

The table lists this clonotype with many counts. The chain couples TRBV14 to TRBJ1-6; the D gene is possibly TRBD1 (6 bases). The V end was cut by 4 bases, the J end by 10 bases, with 11 bases between. In germline, CDR1 is SGHDN, CDR2 FVKESK. The CDR3 spans 13 residues. The CDR3 protein is CASSLQGSSPLHF. The CDR3 DNA is TGTGCCAGCAGCCTGCAGGGGTCCTCACCCCTCCACTTT.

The sample holds a few counts of this clonotype. The rearrangement joins TRBV10-1 to TRBJ1-5; 7 positions agree with TRBD1. V was pared by 7 bases and J by 4 bases, with 7 bases of the junction left unmatched. The germline V gene encodes CDR1 WNHNN and CDR2 SYGVQD (reference sequence). CDR3 length: 14 residues. The CDR3 is CASKTGPFNQPQHF. CDR3 nucleotide sequence: TGCGCCAGCAAGACAGGGCCTTTTAATCAGCCCCAGCATTTT.

This clonotype was detected many times. The chain recombines TRBV29-1 with TRBJ2-7; a weak D match, TRBD2 (5 bases). The V end lost 0 bases, the J end lost 4 bases, and 13 bases lay between the germline ends. CDR1 and CDR2 from the germline V gene are SQVTM and ANQGSEA. The length of the CDR3 is 14 residues. CDR3 in amino acids: CSVEDQERGYEQYF. CDR3 sequence (DNA): TGCAGCGTTGAAGATCAGGAACGCGGGTACGAGCAGTACTTC.

This clonotype was seen ten or more times. This chain's CDR3 is CASSAEGSNQPQHF. CDR3 bases: TGTGCCAGCAGTGCGGAGGGAAGCAATCAGCCCCAGCATTTT. This chain links TRBV2 with TRBJ1-5; D remains ambiguous. CDR1 is SNHLY and CDR2 is FYNNEI in the germline V gene. V gave up 4 bases and J gave up 1 base, with 8 bases separating them. This CDR3 contains 14 residues.

For this clonotype: One junction end does not reproduce the germline sequence, and a read error may be involved. This chain joins TRBV20-1 and TRBJ1-1; TRBD1 is a possible D gene (6 bases). The CDR3 contains 15 residues. Germline CDR1 is DFQATT and CDR2 is SNEGSKA (reference sequence). This CDR3 is CSAPVGGQRGTVAFF. The DNA of the CDR3 is TGCAGTGCTCCGGTGGGGGGGCAGAGAGGCACTGTAGCTTTCTTT.

At least ten counts were recorded for this clonotype. The CDR3 spells CASSDRGHGGGKLFF. The CDR3 DNA is TGCGCCAGCTCCGACAGGGGACATGGGGGAGGAAAACTGTTTTTT. The chain employs TRBV5-1 and TRBJ1-4, with TRBD1 identical over 8 bases. CDR3 length equals 15 residues. The V gene's germline CDR1 is SGHRS and CDR2 YFSETQ. With 7 bases clipped from V and 10 bases from J, the junction kept 15 bases outside the gene matches.